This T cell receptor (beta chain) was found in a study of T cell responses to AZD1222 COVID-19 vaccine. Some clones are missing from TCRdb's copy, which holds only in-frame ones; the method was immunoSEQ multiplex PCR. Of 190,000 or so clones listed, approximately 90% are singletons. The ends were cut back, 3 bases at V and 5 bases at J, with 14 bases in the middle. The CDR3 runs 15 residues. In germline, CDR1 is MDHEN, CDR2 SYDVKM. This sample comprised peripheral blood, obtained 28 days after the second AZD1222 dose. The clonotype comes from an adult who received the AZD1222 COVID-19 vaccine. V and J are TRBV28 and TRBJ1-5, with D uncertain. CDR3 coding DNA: TGTGCCAGCAGTTTTCGGGGTTCTGGGTATCAGCCCCAGCATTTT. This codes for CASSFRGSGYQPQHF.